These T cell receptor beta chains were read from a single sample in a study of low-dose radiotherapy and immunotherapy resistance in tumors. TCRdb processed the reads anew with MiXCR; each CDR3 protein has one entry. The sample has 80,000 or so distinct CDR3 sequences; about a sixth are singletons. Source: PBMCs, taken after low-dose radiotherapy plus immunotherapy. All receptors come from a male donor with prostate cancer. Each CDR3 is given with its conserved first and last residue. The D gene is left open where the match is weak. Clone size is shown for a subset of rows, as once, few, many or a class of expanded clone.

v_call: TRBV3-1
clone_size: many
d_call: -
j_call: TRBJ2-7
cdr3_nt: TGTGCCAGCAGCCAAGCGGGAGTTAACGAGCAGTACTTC
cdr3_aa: CASSQAGVNEQYF

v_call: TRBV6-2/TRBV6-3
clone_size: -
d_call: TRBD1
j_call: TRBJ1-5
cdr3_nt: TGTGCCAGCAGTCGGATAAGGCCGGGACAGGGTGGTCAGCCCCAGCATTTT
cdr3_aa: CASSRIRPGQGGQPQHF

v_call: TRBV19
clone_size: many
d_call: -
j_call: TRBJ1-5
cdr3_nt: TGTGCCAGTAGTATTAGTAGGGGCGGTCAGCCCCAGCATTTT
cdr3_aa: CASSISRGGQPQHF

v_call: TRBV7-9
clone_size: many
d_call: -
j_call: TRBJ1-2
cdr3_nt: TGTGCCAGCAGCGCTAACTATGGCTACACCTTC
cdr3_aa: CASSANYGYTF

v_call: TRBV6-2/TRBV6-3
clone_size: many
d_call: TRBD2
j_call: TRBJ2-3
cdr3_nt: TGTGCCAGCAGTTCTCCCAGGACTAGCGGGACAGATACGCAGTATTTT
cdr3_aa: CASSSPRTSGTDTQYF

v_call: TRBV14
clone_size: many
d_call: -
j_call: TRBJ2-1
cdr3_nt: TGTGCCAGCAGCCAAGATTGGGAAGGGGAGCAGTTCTTC
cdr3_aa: CASSQDWEGEQFF

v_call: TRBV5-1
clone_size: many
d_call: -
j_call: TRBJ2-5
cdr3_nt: TGCGCCAGCAGCTTGAGGCAGGGGGGGACCGCGGAGACCCAGTACTTC
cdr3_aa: CASSLRQGGTAETQYF

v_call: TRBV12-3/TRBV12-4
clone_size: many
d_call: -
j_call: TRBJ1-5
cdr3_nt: TGTGCCAGCAGGCCAGGGGCGAGCAATCAGCCCCAGCATTTT
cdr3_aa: CASRPGASNQPQHF

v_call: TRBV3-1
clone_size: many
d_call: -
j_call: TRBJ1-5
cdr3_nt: TGTGCCAGCAGCCACAGACCAGGGAGTCAGCCCCAGCATTTT
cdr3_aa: CASSHRPGSQPQHF

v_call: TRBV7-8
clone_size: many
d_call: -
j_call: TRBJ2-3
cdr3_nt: TGTGCCAGCAGCTTCCCCAGTGGGGCGGACACAGATACGCAGTATTTT
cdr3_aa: CASSFPSGADTDTQYF

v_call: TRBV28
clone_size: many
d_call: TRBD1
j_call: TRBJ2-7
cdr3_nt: TGTGCCAGCAGTAAGAGACAGGGGCACTACGAGCAGTACTTC
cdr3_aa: CASSKRQGHYEQYF

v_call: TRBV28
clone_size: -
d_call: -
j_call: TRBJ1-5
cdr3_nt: TGTGCCAGCACCCCCGGCGGCCTAAGTAATCAGCCCCAGCATTTT
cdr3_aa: CASTPGGLSNQPQHF

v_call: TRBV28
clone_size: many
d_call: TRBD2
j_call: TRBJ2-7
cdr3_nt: TGTGCCAGCAGTTTCGGTTTGACTAGCGGGAGAGTAGGGGAGCAGTACTTC
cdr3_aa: CASSFGLTSGRVGEQYF

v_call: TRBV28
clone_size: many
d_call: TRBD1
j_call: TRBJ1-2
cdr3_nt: TGTGCCAGCTGGGACAGGGGAACGGATGGCTACACCTTC
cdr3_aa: CASWDRGTDGYTF

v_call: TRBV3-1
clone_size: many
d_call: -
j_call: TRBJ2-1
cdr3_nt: TGTGCCAGCAGCCAATCGACAGATCCCTCCTACAATGAGCAGTTCTTC
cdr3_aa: CASSQSTDPSYNEQFF

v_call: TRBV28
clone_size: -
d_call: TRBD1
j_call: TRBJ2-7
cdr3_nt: TGTGCCAGCAGACGACAGGGTGGCTACGAGCAGTACTTC
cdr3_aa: CASRRQGGYEQYF

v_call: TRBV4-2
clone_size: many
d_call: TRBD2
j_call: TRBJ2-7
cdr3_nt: TGTGCCAGCAGCCACGTCTCGGGTGGCGGGAGGTACGAGCAGTACTTC
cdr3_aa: CASSHVSGGGRYEQYF

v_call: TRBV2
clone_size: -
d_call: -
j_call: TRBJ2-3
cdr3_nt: TGTGCCAGCAACATTAGGGGGGGCTCGGGTGATACGCAGTATTTT
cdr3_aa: CASNIRGGSGDTQYF

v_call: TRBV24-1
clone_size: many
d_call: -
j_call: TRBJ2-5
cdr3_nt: TGTGCCACCAGTGATCGAAGTGGGCAGGGGCTAGCAGAGACCCAGTACTTC
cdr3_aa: CATSDRSGQGLAETQYF

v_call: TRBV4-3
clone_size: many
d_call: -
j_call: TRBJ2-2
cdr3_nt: TGCGCCAGCAGCCTGCAGGGGTCTAGCCCGTCGGGGGAGCTGTTTTTT
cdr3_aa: CASSLQGSSPSGELFF